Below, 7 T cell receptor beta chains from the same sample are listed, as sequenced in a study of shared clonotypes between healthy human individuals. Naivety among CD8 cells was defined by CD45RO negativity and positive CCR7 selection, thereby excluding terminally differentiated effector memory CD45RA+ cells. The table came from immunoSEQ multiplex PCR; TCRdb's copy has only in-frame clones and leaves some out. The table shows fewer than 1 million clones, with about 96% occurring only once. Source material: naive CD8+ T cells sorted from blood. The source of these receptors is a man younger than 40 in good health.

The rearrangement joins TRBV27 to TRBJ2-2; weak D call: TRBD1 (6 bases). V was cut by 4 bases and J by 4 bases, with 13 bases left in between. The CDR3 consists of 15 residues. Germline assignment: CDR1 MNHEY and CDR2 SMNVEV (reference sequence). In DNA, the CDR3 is TGTGCCAGCAGTTCAGGGGTGGCGGGCACCGGGGAGCTGTTTTTT. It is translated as CASSSGVAGTGELFF.

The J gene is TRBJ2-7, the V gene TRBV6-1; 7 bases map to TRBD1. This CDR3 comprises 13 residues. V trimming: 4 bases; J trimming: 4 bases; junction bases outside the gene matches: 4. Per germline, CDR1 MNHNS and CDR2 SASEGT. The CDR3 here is CASSARQGYEQYF. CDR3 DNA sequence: TGTGCCAGCAGTGCGCGACAGGGTTACGAGCAGTACTTC.

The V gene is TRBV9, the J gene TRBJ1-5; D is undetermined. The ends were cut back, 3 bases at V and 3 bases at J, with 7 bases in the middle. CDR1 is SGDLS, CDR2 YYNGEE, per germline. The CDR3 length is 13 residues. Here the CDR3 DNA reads TGTGCCAGCAGCGAAGGGTTCAATCAGCCCCAGCATTTT. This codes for CASSEGFNQPQHF.

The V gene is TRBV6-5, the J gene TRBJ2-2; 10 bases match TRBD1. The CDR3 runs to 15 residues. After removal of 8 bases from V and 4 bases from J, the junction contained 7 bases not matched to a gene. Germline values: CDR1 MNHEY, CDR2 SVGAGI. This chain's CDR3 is CASVPGTGVTGELFF. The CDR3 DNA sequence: TGTGCCAGCGTGCCGGGGACAGGGGTCACCGGGGAGCTGTTTTTT.

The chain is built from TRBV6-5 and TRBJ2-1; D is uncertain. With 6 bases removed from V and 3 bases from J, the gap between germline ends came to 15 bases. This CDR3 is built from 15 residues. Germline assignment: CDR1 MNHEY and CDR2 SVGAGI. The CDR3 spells CASRQSAAYYNEQFF. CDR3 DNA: TGTGCCAGCAGACAGTCGGCGGCCTACTACAATGAGCAGTTCTTC.

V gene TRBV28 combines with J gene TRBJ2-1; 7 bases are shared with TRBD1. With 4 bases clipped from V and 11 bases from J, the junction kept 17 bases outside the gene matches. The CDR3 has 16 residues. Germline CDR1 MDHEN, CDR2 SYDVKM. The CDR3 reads CASSSLRTGRKNKQFF. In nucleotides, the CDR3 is TGTGCCAGCAGTTCCCTCCGGACAGGACGAAAAAATAAGCAGTTCTTC.

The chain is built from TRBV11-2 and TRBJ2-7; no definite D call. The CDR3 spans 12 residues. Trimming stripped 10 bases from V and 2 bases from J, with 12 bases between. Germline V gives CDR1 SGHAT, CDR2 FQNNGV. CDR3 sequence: CATHREAYEQYF. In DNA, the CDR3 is TGTGCCACCCATCGAGAGGCCTACGAGCAGTACTTC. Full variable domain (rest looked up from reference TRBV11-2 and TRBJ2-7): EAGVAQSPRYKIIEKRQSVAFWCNPISGHATLYWYQQILGQGPKLLIQFQNNGVVDDSQLPKDRFSAERLKGVDSTLKIQPAKLEDSAVYLCATHREAYEQYFGPGTRLTVT.